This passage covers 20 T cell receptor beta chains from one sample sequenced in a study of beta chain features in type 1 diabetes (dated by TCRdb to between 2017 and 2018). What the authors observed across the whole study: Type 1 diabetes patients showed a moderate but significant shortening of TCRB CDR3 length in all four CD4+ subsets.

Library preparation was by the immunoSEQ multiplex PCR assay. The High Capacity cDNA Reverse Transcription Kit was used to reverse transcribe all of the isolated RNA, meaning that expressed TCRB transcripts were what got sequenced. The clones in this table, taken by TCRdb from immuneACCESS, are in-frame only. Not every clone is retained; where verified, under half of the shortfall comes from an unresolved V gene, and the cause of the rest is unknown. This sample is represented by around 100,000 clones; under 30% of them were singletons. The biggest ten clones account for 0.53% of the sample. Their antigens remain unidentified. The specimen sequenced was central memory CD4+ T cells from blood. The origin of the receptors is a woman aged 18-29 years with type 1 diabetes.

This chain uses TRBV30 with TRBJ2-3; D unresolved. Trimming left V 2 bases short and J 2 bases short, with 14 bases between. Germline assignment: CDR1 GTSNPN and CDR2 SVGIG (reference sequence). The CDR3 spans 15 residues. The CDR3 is CAWSTLHGPTDTQYF. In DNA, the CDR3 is TGTGCCTGGAGTACCCTCCACGGTCCCACAGATACGCAGTATTTT. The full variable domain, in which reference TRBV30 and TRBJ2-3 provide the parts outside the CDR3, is SQTIHQWPATLVQPVGSPLSLECTVEGTSNPNLYWYRQAAGRGLQLLFYSVGIGQISSEVPQNLSASRPQDRQFILSSKKLLLSDSGFYLCAWSTLHGPTDTQYFGPGTRLTVL.

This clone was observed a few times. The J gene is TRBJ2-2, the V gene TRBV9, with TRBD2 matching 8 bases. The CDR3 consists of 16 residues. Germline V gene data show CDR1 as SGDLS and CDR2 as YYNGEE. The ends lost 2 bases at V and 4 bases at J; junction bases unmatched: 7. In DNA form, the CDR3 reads TGTGCCAGCAGCGTCACTAGCGGTGCGGTCACCGGGGAGCTGTTTTTT. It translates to CASSVTSGAVTGELFF. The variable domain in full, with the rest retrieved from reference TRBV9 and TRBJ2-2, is DSGVTQTPKHLITATGQRVTLRCSPRSGDLSVYWYQQSLDQGLQFLIQYYNGEERAKGNILERFSAQQFPDLHSELNLSSLELGDSALYFCASSVTSGAVTGELFFGEGSRLTVL.

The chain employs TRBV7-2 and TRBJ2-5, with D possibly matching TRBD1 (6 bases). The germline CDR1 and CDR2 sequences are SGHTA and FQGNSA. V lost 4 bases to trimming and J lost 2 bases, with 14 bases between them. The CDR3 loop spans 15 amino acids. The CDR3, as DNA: TGTGCCAGCAGCTCGAGGCCAGGGGCACAAGAGACCCAGTACTTC. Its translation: CASSSRPGAQETQYF.

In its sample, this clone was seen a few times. CDR3 sequence reads: CASSISSSGWQFF. DNA of the CDR3: TGTGCCAGCAGCATATCGTCTAGCGGGTGGCAGTTCTTC. This chain links TRBV7-9 with TRBJ2-1, with 8 nucleotides matching TRBD2. This CDR3 spans 13 amino acids. The germline V gene has CDR1 SEHNR and CDR2 FQNEAQ (reference sequence). The trim removed 5 bases at V and 12 bases at J, leaving 9 bases unmatched.

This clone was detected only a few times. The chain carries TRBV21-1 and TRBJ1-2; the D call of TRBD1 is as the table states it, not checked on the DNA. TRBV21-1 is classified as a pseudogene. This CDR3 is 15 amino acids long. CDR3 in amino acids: CASSGPTGDYYGYTF. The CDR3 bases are TGTGCCAGCAGCGGACCGACAGGGGACTACTATGGCTACACCTTC.

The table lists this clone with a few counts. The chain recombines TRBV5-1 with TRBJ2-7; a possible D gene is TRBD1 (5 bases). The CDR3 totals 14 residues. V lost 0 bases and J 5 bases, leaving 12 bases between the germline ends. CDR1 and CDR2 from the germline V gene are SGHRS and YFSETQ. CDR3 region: CASSLEQTVNEQYF. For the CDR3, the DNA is TGCGCCAGCAGCTTGGAGCAGACAGTAAACGAGCAGTACTTC. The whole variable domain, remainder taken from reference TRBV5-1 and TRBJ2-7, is KAGVTQTPRYLIKTRGQQVTLSCSPISGHRSVSWYQQTPGQGLQFLFEYFSETQRNKGNFPGRFSGRQFSNSRSEMNVSTLELGDSALYLCASSLEQTVNEQYFGPGTRLTVT.

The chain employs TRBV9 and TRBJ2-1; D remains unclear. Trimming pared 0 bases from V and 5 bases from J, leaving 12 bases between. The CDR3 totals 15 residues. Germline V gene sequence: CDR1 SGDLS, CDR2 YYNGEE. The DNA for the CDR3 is TGTGCCAGCAGCGTAGGCAGCGCATCAAACAATGAGCAGTTCTTC. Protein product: CASSVGSASNNEQFF.

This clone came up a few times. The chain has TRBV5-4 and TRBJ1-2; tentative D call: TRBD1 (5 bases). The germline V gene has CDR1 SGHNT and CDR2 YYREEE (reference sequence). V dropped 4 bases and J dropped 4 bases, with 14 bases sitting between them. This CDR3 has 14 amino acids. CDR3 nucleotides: TGTGCCAGCAGCCTCAGGGCGGACACCTATGGCTACACCTTC. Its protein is CASSLRADTYGYTF. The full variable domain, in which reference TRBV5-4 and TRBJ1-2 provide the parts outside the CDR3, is ETGVTQSPTHLIKTRGQQVTLRCSSQSGHNTVSWYQQALGQGPQFIFQYYREEENGRGNFPPRFSGLQFPNYSSELNVNALELDDSALYLCASSLRADTYGYTFGSGTRLTVV.

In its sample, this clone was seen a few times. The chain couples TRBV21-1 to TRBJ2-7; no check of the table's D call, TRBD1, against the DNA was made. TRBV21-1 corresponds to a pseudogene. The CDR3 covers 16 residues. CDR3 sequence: CASSKPDSYSSYEQYV. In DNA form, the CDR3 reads TGTGCCAGCAGCAAGCCGGACAGCTATAGCTCCTACGAGCAGTACGTC.

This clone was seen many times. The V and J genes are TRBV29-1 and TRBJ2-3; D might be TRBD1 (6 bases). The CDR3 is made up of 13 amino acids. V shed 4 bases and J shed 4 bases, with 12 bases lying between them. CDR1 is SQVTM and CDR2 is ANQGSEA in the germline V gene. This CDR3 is CSVAGAIADTQYF. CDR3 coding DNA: TGCAGCGTTGCAGGGGCGATTGCAGATACGCAGTATTTT.

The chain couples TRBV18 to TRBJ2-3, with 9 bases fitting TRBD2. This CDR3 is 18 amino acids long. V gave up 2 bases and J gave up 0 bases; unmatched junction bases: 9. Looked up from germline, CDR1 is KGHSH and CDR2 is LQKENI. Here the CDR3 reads CASSPGLASGMSTDTQYF. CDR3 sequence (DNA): TGTGCCAGCTCACCAGGATTGGCTAGCGGGATGAGCACAGATACGCAGTATTTT.

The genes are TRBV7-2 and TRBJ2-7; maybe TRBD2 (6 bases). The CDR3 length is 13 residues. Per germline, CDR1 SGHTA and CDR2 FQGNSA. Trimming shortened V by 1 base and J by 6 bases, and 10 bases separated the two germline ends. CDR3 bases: TGTGCCAGCAGCTTAGGTAGTAGCGGCGAGCAGTACGTC. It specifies CASSLGSSGEQYV.

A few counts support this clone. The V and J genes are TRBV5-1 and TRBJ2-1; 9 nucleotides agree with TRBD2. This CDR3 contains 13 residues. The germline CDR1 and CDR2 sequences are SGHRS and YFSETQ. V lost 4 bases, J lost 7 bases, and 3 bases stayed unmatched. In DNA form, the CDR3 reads TGCGCCAGCAGCCACGGACTAGCGAATGAGCAGTTCTTC. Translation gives CASSHGLANEQFF.

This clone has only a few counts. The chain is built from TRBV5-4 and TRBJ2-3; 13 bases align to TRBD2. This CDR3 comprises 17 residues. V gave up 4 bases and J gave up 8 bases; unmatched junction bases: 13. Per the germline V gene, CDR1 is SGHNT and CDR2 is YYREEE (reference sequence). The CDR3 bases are TGTGCCAGCAGCCATTTAGGGACTAGCGGGAATGGGGGTACGCAGTATTTT. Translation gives CASSHLGTSGNGGTQYF. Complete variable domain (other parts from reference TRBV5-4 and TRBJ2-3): ETGVTQSPTHLIKTRGQQVTLRCSSQSGHNTVSWYQQALGQGPQFIFQYYREEENGRGNFPPRFSGLQFPNYSSELNVNALELDDSALYLCASSHLGTSGNGGTQYFGPGTRLTVL.

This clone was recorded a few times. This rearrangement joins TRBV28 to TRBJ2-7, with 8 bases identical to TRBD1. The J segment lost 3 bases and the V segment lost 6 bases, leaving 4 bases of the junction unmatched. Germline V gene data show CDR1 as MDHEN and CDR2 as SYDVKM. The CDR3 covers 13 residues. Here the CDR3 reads CASRITGGYEQYF. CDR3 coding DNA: TGTGCCAGCAGGATAACAGGGGGCTACGAGCAGTACTTC.

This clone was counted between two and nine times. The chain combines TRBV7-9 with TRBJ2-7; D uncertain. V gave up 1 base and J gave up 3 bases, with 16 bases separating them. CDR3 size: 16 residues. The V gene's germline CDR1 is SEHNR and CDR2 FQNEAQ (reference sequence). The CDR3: CASSLVRQALGYEQYF. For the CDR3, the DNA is TGTGCCAGCAGCTTAGTCCGCCAGGCCCTCGGCTACGAGCAGTACTTC.

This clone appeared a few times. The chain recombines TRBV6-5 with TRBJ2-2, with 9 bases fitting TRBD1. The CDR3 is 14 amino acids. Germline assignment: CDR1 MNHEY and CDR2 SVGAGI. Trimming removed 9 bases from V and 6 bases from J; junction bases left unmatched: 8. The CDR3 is CASLRDRDAGELFF. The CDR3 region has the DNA TGTGCCAGTCTCCGGGACAGGGATGCCGGGGAGCTGTTTTTT.

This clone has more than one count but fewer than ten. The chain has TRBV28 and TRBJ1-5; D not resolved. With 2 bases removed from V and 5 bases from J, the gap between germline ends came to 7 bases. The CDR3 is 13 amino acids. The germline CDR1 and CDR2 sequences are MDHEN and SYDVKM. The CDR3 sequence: CASSLERDQPQHF. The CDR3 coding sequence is TGTGCCAGCAGTTTAGAACGGGATCAGCCCCAGCATTTT.

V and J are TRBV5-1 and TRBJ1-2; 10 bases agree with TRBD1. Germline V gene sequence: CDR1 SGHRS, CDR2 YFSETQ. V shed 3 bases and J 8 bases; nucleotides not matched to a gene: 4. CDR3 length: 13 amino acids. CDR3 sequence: CASSYGTGEGYTF. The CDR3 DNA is TGCGCCAGCAGCTACGGGACAGGGGAGGGCTACACCTTC.

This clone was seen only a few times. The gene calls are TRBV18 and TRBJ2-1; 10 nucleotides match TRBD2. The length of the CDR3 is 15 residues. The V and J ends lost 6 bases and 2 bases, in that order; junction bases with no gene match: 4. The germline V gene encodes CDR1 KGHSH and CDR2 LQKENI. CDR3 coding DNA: TGTGCCAGCTCTCCAACTAGCGGGACCTACAATGAGCAGTTCTTC. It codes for CASSPTSGTYNEQFF.